This T cell receptor beta chain was recorded in a study of blood T cells in healthy people across ages. At the level of the study: The template switching approach captured approximately one barcoded beta molecule for every two T cells.

Findings of the study overall: TCR beta diversity, measured per million T cells, fell in a roughly linear way with age.

At least ten counts were recorded for this clonotype. Its antigen is currently unknown. The V end was cut by 1 base, the J end by 4 bases, with 11 bases between. The germline CDR1 and CDR2 sequences are SGHVS and FQNEAQ. This CDR3 is built from 14 residues. With a J-beta primer mix and a sample-barcoded 5' primer, a second PCR ran roughly 6 to 11 cycles. TCRdb analysed the 5' RACE reads with MiXCR anew, one entry per CDR3 protein. The table includes 590,000 or so distinct CDR3 sequences, 25% to 30% detected once. What was sequenced was blood. This chain links TRBV7-8 with TRBJ2-7; D gene ambiguous. The origin of this receptor is a woman over 75 in good health. CDR3 residues: CASSLGVMAYEQYF. The CDR3 DNA reads TGTGCCAGCAGCTTAGGGGTTATGGCGTACGAGCAGTACTTC. Drawing the rest from reference TRBV7-8 and TRBJ2-7, the complete variable domain is GAGVSQSPRYKVAKRGQDVALRCDPISGHVSLFWYQQALGQGPEFLTYFQNEAQLDKSGLPSDRFFAERPEGSVSTLKIQRTQQEDSAVYLCASSLGVMAYEQYFGPGTRLTVT.